The TCR beta chain described here comes from a study of blood T cell repertoires in COVID-19. Study in general: PBMCs, B-cell-depleted T cells, or T cells provided the cDNA or gDNA that made up the material.

In its sample, this clone was seen a few times. Here immunoSEQ multiplex PCR was the method, and the copy in TCRdb shows in-frame clones only, minus some. The table includes over 95,000 clones, about 85% detected once. The receptor comes from a man in his fifties or sixties with acute or convalescent COVID-19. The sequenced sample consisted of peripheral blood.

The CDR3 bases are TGTGCCAGCTCACCAAAACAGGGATGGACCGGGGAGCTGTTTTTT. It is translated as CASSPKQGWTGELFF. The chain has TRBV18 and TRBJ2-2; D might be TRBD1 (6 bases). Trimming took 2 bases from V and 5 from J, leaving 12 bases between them. Per germline, CDR1 KGHSH and CDR2 LQKENI. CDR3 length: 15 residues.